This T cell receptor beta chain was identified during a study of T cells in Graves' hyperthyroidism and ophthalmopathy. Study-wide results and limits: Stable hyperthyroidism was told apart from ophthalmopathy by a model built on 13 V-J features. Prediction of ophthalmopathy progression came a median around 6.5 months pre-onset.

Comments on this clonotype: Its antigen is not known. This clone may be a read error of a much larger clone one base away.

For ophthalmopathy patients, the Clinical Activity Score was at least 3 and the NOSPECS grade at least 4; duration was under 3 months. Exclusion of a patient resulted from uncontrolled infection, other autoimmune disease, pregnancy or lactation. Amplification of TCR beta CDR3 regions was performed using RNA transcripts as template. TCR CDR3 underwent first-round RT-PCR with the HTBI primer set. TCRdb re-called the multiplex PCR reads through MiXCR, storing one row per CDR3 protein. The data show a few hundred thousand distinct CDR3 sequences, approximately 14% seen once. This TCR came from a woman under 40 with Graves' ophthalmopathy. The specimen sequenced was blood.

As DNA, the CDR3 is TGTGCCAGCAGCCCGTCCAGGGTCGGTAGTAAGGCTAACTATGGCTACACCTTC. This encodes CASSPSRVGSKANYGYTF. The chain combines TRBV5-6 with TRBJ1-2; TRBD1 might be the D (5 bases). The ends were cut back, 4 bases at V and 0 bases at J, with 22 bases in the middle. CDR3 length: 18 residues. The V gene's germline CDR1 is SGHDT and CDR2 YYEEEE. Based on the CDR3 plus reference TRBV5-6 and TRBJ1-2, the full variable domain is DAGVTQSPTHLIKTRGQQVTLRCSPKSGHDTVSWYQQALGQGPQFIFQYYEEEERQRGNFPDRFSGHQFPNYSSELNVNALLLGDSALYLCASSPSRVGSKANYGYTFGSGTRLTVV.